The 5 T cell receptor beta chains in this list originate from one sample, sequenced in a study of shared clonotypes between healthy human individuals. The naive CD8 population came from CD45RO-negative cells selected for CCR7, without terminally differentiated effector memory CD45RA+ cells. Some clones are missing from TCRdb's copy, which holds only in-frame ones; the method was immunoSEQ multiplex PCR. The data show millions of clones, approximately 94% seen once. The specimen sequenced was naive CD8+ T cells from PBMCs. The receptors were gathered from a man in his late teens or twenties in good health. Some clones in this sample may be carry-over from other donors' samples.

The chain joins TRBV14 to TRBJ2-1; 14 bases are a match to TRBD2. Germline V gene data show CDR1 as SGHDN and CDR2 as FVKESK. V gave up 4 bases and J gave up 4 bases; unmatched junction bases: 3. The CDR3 contains 16 residues. The DNA for the CDR3 is TGTGCCAGCAGCCGGACTAGCGGGAGGCTTTACAATGAGCAGTTCTTC. This translates into CASSRTSGRLYNEQFF.

The chain carries TRBV28 and TRBJ2-7, with D perhaps TRBD1 (6 bases). Germline loops: CDR1 MDHEN, CDR2 SYDVKM. V lost 2 bases to trimming and J lost 5 bases, with 13 bases between them. This CDR3 comprises 14 residues. The CDR3 spells CASSLAGVEDEQYF. The CDR3 DNA sequence: TGTGCCAGCAGTTTAGCAGGGGTTGAGGACGAGCAGTACTTC.

This clone was seen just once. This chain joins TRBV7-2 and TRBJ2-7; 8 bases align to TRBD1. Looked up from germline, CDR1 is SGHTA and CDR2 is FQGNSA. V was pared by 0 bases and J by 5 bases, with 6 bases of the junction left unmatched. The CDR3 sequence is 15 residues long. The CDR3 region has the DNA TGTGCCAGCAGCTTAGCGGACAGGGCGCTCCACGAGCAGTACTTC. Its protein is CASSLADRALHEQYF.

V usage is TRBV28 and J usage is TRBJ1-6; D might be TRBD1 (5 bases). The CDR3 totals 14 residues. V lost 5 bases to trimming and J lost 6 bases, with 11 bases between them. CDR1 MDHEN and CDR2 SYDVKM come from the germline V gene. The CDR3: CASSIGTPNSPLHF. The CDR3 nucleotides are TGTGCCAGCAGTATAGGGACCCCTAATTCACCCCTCCACTTT.

The chain employs TRBV30 and TRBJ2-7; 10 bases align to TRBD2. Germline loops: CDR1 GTSNPN, CDR2 SVGIG (reference sequence). The CDR3 runs to 19 residues. The V segment lost 4 bases and the J segment 3 bases; nucleotides outside the gene matches: 21. Written as DNA, the CDR3 is TGTGCCTGGACGCACTACACAGGGTTAACTAGCGGGGATGACTACGAGCAGTACTTC. It specifies CAWTHYTGLTSGDDYEQYF. The variable domain in full, with the rest retrieved from reference TRBV30 and TRBJ2-7, is SQTIHQWPATLVQPVGSPLSLECTVEGTSNPNLYWYRQAAGRGLQLLFYSVGIGQISSEVPQNLSASRPQDRQFILSSKKLLLSDSGFYLCAWTHYTGLTSGDDYEQYFGPGTRLTVT.